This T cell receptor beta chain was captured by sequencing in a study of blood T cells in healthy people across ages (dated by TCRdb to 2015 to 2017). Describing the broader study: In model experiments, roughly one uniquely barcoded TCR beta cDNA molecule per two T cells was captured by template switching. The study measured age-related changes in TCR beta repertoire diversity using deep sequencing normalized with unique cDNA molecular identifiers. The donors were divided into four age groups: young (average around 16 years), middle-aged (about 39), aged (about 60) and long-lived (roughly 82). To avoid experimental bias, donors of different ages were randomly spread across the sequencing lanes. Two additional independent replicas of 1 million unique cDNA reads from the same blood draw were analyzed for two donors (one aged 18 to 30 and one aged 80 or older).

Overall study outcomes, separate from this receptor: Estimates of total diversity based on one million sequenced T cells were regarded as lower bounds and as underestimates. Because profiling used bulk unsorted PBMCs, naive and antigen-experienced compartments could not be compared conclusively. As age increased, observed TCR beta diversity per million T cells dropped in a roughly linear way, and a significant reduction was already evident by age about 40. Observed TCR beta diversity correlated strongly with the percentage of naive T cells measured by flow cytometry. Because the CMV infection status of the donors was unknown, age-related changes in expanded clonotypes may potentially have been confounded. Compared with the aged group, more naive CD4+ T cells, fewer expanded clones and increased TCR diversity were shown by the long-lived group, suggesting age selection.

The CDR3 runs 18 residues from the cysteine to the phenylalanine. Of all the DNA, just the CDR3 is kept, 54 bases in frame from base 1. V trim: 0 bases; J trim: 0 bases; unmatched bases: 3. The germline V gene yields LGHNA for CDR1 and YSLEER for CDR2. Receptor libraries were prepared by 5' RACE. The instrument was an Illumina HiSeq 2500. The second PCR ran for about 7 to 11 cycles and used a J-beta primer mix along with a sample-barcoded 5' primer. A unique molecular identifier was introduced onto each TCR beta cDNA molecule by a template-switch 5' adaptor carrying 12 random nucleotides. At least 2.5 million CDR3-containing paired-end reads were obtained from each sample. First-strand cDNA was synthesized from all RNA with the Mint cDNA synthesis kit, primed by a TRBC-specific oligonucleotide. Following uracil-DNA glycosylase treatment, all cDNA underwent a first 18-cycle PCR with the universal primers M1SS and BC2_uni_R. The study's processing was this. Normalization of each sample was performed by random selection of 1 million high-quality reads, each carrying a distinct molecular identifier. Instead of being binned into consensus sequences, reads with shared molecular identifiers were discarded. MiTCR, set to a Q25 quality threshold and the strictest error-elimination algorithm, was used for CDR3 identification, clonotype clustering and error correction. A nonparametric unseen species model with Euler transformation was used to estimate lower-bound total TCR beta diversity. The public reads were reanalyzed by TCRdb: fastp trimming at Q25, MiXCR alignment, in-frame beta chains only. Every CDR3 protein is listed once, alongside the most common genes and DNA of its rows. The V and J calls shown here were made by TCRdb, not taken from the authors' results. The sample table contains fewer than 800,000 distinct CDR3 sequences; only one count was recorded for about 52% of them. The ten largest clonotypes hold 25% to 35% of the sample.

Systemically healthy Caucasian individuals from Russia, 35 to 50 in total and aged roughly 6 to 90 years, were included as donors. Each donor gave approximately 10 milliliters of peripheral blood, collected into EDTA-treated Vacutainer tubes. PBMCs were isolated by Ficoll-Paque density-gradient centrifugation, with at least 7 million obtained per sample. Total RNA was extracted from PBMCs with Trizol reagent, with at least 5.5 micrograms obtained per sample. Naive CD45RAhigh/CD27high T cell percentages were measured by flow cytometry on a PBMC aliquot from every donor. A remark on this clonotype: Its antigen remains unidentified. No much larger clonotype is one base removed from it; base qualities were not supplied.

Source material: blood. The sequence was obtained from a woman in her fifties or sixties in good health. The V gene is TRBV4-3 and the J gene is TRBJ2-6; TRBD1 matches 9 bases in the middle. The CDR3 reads CASSQDWTGASGANVLTF. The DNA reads TGCGCCAGCAGCCAAGATTGGACAGGGGCCTCTGGGGCCAACGTCCTGACTTTC.